This TCR beta chain was captured in a study of T cell responses to AZD1222 COVID-19 vaccine. General study findings and limits: Sampled repertoires all dated from after the peak T cell response. Rises in breadth and depth of Spike-specific TCRs came after two AZD1222 doses. Within unmutated variant regions lay the reported targets of nearly half of spike-specific TCRs.

Repertoires were generated with immunoSEQ multiplex PCR, while TCRdb's copy carries only in-frame clones and drops some. The sample has nearly 110,000 clones, almost 90% seen once. The CDR3 has 13 residues. Germline values: CDR1 SGHNT, CDR2 YYREEE (reference sequence). Deletions cut 5 bases from V and 2 bases from J, with 10 bases between. On this clone itself: Its antigen is not known.

The clonotype was recovered from an adult in good health. The rearrangement joins TRBV5-4 to TRBJ1-1, with D unresolved. Material: peripheral blood, obtained on day 0 of AZD1222 vaccination. The CDR3 DNA follows: TGTGCCAGCAGTTTTGGGCTAAACACTGAAGCTTTCTTT. This codes for CASSFGLNTEAFF.